This T cell receptor beta chain was recovered during a study of T-cell memory formation after mild COVID-19 (dated by TCRdb to the early 2020s). About the investigation overall: TCR sequence clusters from the two donors were largely donor specific. The cohort was made up of two young adult volunteers, one female and one male, who were previously healthy. In a couple of donors, T-cell clones that expanded and contracted after mild COVID-19 were followed by sequencing TCRalpha and TCRbeta repertoires longitudinally. On the study overall, not on this receptor specifically: The study covered only a couple of mild cases, and larger cohorts including severe cases with pre-infection samples were considered necessary. Contracting CD4+ clones turned up mainly in the CM and EM memory subsets, whereas EMRA was where CD8+ clones were enriched. The detection of some responding clones in pre-infection memory suggests that pre-existing cross-reactive memory T cells joined the SARS-CoV-2 response. Whether the second-wave clones peaking on day 37 were SARS-CoV-2 specific was not confirmed. From day 15 to 85, contracting clones showed balanced CD4/CD8 phenotypes, whereas a second wave of clones that expanded from day 15 to 37 leaned towards CD4+.

Ficoll-Paque density gradient centrifugation was the method used to isolate PBMCs. TCRdb shows the sequencer as Illumina NovaSeq 6000. cDNA libraries for TCRalpha and TCRbeta were prepared by 5'RACE using constant-segment primers, with sample barcodes and unique molecular identifiers added. Trizol reagent was used to extract RNA from every sample. Library amplification was performed in two PCR steps, and a second sample barcode and Illumina TruSeq adapters were introduced in the second step. The libraries were sequenced on an Illumina NovaSeq using 2 x 150 bp paired-end reads. The original pipeline was this. With migec v1.2.7, reads were demultiplexed and then collapsed into UMI-guided consensus sequences. Using mixcr v2.1.11, UMI consensuses were aligned to TRA and TRB V and J templates and then assembled into clonotypes. Expanded or contracted clonotypes were those called significant by both edgeR and NoisET, with noise models trained on biological replicates. For edgeR calls, the cutoffs were a false discovery rate-adjusted p below 0.01 and a log2 fold-change threshold of 1. As an exploratory analysis of dynamics, PCA with hierarchical clustering was applied to max-normalized trajectories of the 1000 most abundant clonotypes. The CD4 or CD8 phenotype of responding clones was assigned using the separately sequenced CD4+ and CD8+ repertoires. TCRdb reprocessing: public reads trimmed at Q25 with fastp, clones called with MiXCR, in-frame beta chains kept. Records with the same CDR3 protein are collapsed into one entry carrying the most frequent genes and DNA. The V and J calls and clone size come from TCRdb's table, not from the authors' own analysis. In all, the sample holds around 400,000 distinct CDR3 sequences, and 20% to 25% of those were seen once. The top ten clones comprise around 9.5% of the sample.

With respect to this clonotype: No antigen is known for it. Per-nucleotide qualities are absent, and no much larger clonotype sits a single base away.

The germline V gene (reference sequence) provides CDR1 LNHNV and CDR2 YYDKDF. A distance of 6 bases separates the germline ends of V and J, which lose 0 bases and 4 bases respectively. The cysteine opens and the phenylalanine closes a CDR3 of 13 amino acids. Just CDR3 DNA is preserved here, 39 bases in frame from base 1. Sequencing was carried out using PBMCs or a T cell subset sorted from them (not recorded which). The source is an adult woman who had mild COVID-19 (a few samples of this study predate the infection). The sample titles of this study are shuffled in the database, so cell type and time point are left out; the donor was told from shared clones. In this chain, TRBV15 is recombined with TRBJ2-5; no D segment can be confidently identified. The DNA reads as follows: TGTGCCACCAGCAGAGATTCCGGAGAGACCCAGTACTTC. Translated, it reads CATSRDSGETQYF.